This T cell receptor beta chain appears in the sequencing data of a study of T-cell reconstitution after alpha-beta-depleted transplantation in children. At least ten counts were recorded for this clonotype. During its preparation, the TCRbeta library received unique molecular identifiers. MiXCR was run by TCRdb on the PCR reads, yielding one entry per CDR3 protein. The repertoire includes roughly 610,000 distinct CDR3 sequences, about 10% of them detected once, and roughly 3.9% sits in the top ten. Sample: PBMCs from the stem cell graft donor, taken from the stem cell graft. The source is a human donor who donated a stem cell graft to a child with acute myeloid leukemia.

DNA of the CDR3: TGCGCCAGCAGCTTGGATGGACCTAAGAACACTGAAGCTTTCTTT. Amino acids: CASSLDGPKNTEAFF. The V and J genes are TRBV5-1 and TRBJ1-1, with D unresolved. Trimming took 0 bases from V and 1 from J, leaving 10 bases between them. The germline CDR1 and CDR2 sequences are SGHRS and YFSETQ. This CDR3 region has 15 residues.